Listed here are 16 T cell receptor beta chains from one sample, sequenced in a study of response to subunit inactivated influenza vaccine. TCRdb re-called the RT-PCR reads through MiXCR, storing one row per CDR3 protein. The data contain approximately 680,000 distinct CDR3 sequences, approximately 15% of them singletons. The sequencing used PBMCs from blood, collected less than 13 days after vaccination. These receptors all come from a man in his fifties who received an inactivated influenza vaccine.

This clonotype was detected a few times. The CDR3 bases are TGTGCCAGCAGCGTAGCTACGGGGAGAGTAAAAGAGACCCAGTACTTC. It specifies CASSVATGRVKETQYF. The chain has TRBV9 and TRBJ2-5; D might be TRBD2 (5 bases). Trimming removed 0 bases from V and 3 bases from J, with 15 bases in between. CDR1 is SGDLS and CDR2 is YYNGEE in the germline V gene. The CDR3 has 16 residues. Supplemented by reference TRBV9 and TRBJ2-5, the full variable domain reads DSGVTQTPKHLITATGQRVTLRCSPRSGDLSVYWYQQSLDQGLQFLIQYYNGEERAKGNILERFSAQQFPDLHSELNLSSLELGDSALYFCASSVATGRVKETQYFGPGTRLLVL.

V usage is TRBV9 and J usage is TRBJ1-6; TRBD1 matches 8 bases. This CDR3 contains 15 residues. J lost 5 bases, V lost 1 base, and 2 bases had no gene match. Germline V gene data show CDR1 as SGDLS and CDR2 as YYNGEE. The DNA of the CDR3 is TGTGCCAGCAGCGTAACGGGACAGGATAATTCACCCCTCCACTTT. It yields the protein CASSVTGQDNSPLHF.

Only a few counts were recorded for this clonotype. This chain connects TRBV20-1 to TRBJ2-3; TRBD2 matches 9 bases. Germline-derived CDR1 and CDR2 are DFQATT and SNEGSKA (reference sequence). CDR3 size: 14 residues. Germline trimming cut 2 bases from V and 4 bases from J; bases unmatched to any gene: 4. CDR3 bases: TGCAGTGCTAGACTAGCGGGGCGTTCAGATACGCAGTATTTT. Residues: CSARLAGRSDTQYF.

CDR3 sequence: CASRSGVSAQETQYF. CDR3 nucleotides: TGTGCCAGCCGGTCGGGGGTCAGCGCCCAAGAGACCCAGTACTTC. The V and J genes are TRBV12-3 or TRBV12-4 and TRBJ2-5; tentatively, D is TRBD2 (6 bases). The CDR3 loop spans 15 amino acids. V shed 8 bases and J shed 1 base, with 17 bases lying between them.

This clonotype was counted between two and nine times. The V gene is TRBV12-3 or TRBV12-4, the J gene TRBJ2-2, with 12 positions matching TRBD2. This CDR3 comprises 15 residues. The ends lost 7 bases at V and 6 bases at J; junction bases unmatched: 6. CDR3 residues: CASNLLAGGPGELFF. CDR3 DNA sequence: TGTGCCAGCAACCTCCTAGCGGGGGGGCCCGGGGAGCTGTTTTTT.

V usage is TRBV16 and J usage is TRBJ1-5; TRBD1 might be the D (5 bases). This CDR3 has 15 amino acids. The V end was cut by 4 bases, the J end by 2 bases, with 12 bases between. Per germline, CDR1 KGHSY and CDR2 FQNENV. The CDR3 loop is CASSPTGARNQPQHF. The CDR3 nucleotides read TGTGCCAGCAGCCCCACCGGGGCCCGCAATCAGCCCCAGCATTTT.

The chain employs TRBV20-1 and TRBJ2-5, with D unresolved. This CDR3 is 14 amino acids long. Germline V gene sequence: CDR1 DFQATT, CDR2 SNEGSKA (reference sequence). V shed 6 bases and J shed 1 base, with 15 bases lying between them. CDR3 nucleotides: TGCAGTGCCAACCCTACATACATCCAAGAGACCCAGTACTTC. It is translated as CSANPTYIQETQYF.

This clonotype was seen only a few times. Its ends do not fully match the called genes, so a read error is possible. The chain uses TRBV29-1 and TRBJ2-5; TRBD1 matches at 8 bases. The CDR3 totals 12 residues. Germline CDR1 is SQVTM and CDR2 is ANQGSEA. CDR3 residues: CSADRGQGTQYF. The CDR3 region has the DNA TGCAGCGCAGACAGGGGTCAAGGGACCCAGTACTTC.

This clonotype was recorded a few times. CDR3 nucleotides: TGTGCCAGCAGTTCCACAAACAGGGCTGAAAAACTGTTTTTT. Its translation is CASSSTNRAEKLFF. The chain is built from TRBV27 and TRBJ1-4; D perhaps matches TRBD1 (6 bases). V was cut by 4 bases and J by 7 bases, with 13 bases left in between. Per germline, CDR1 MNHEY and CDR2 SMNVEV (reference sequence). The CDR3 has 14 amino acids.

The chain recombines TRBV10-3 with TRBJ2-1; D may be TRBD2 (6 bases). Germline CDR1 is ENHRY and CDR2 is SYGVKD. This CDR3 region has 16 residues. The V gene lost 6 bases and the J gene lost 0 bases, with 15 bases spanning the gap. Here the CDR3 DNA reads TGTGCCATCAGGCCGACAGACGGGGGCTCCTACAATGAGCAGTTCTTC. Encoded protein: CAIRPTDGGSYNEQFF.

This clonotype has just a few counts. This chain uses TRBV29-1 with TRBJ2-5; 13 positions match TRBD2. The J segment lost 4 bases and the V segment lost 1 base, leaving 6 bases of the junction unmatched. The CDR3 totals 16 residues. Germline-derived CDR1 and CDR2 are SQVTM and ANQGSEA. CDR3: CSVEGTSGRSGETQYF. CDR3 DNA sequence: TGCAGCGTTGAAGGGACTAGCGGGAGATCGGGAGAGACCCAGTACTTC.

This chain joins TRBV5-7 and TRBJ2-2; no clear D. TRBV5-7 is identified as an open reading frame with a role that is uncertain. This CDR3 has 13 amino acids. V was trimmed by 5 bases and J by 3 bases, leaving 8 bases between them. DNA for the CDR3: TGTGCCAGCAGGCTCCTACACACCGGGGAGCTGTTTTTT. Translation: CASRLLHTGELFF.

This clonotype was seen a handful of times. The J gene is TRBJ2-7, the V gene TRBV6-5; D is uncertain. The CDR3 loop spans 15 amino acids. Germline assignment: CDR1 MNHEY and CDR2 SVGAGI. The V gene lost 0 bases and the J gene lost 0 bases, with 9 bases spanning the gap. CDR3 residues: CASSYSWSPSYEQYF. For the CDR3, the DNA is TGTGCCAGCAGTTACTCGTGGAGCCCCTCCTACGAGCAGTACTTC.

The chain's CDR3 is CASSLGGFNYGYTF. CDR3 nucleotide sequence: TGTGCCAGCAGTTTGGGGGGTTTTAATTATGGCTACACCTTC. The rearrangement links TRBV12-3 or TRBV12-4 to TRBJ1-2, with a possible D match to TRBD1 (5 bases). Between the trimmed V and J ends, which lost 3 bases and 5 bases, there was a span of 13 bases. The CDR3 covers 14 residues.

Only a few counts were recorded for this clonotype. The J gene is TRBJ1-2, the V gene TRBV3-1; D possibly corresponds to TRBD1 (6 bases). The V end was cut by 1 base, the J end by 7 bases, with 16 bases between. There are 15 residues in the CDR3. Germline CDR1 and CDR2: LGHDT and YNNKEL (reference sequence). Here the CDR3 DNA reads TGTGCCAGCAGCCAAGGATGGGAAGGGGGGTCTGGCTACACCTTC. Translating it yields CASSQGWEGGSGYTF.

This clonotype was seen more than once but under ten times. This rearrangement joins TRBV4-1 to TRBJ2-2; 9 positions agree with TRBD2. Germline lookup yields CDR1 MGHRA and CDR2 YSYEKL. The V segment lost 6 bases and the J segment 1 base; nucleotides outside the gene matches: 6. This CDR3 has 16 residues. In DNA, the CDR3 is TGCGCCAGCAGGGAAGGGCGGGGGGGGAACACCGGGGAGCTGTTTTTT. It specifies CASREGRGGNTGELFF.